This T cell receptor beta chain was recorded in a study of T cells after posttransplantation cyclophosphamide. Whole-study findings and limits: Donor CD8+ memory clones often dominated recipient blood repertoires at later times. TRB clonality was highly associated with recipient CMV seropositivity and reactivation. Blood and skin or GI T cell repertoires showed limited TRB overlap.

This clone was counted only a few times. The antigen is not known. Busulfan-fludarabine conditioning, marrow transplant, and cyclophosphamide on days +3 and +4 were administered. There are 15 residues in the CDR3. V lost 5 bases to trimming and J lost 3 bases; unmatched junction nucleotides: 9. Germline lookup yields CDR1 MNHEY and CDR2 SVGAGI. Sequencing used immunoSEQ multiplex PCR; TCRdb keeps in-frame clones, though not all of them. The repertoire consists of around 40,000 clones, with around 91% occurring once and the leading ten covering over 2%. The genes are TRBV6-5 and TRBJ1-2; the match to TRBD1 covers 7 bases. The material was PBMCs, obtained 55 to 70 days after allogeneic stem cell transplant with posttransplant cyclophosphamide. This TCR was sampled from a male patient aged 55 to 69 who received an allogeneic stem cell transplant from a related donor and was CMV-positive. Some of the T cells may derive from the graft donor. In DNA, the CDR3 is TGTGCCAGCAGTATTGGACAGGTTCCCTACTATGGCTACACCTTC. It is translated as CASSIGQVPYYGYTF.